This entry lists 24 T cell receptor beta chains sequenced from one sample in a study of T cell responses to AZD1222 COVID-19 vaccine. Method: immunoSEQ multiplex PCR; TCRdb's copy keeps in-frame clones and lacks some. This table holds more than 95,000 clones, around 83% found once. Material: peripheral blood, obtained 28 days after the second AZD1222 dose. The receptors derive from an adult who received the AZD1222 COVID-19 vaccine.

This sequence joins TRBV27 and TRBJ2-1; D is undetermined. Germline CDR1 and CDR2: MNHEY and SMNVEV (reference sequence). V was clipped by 5 bases and J by 2 bases, with 16 bases between them. CDR3 length equals 16 residues. The CDR3 DNA sequence: TGTGCCAGCAGTGTCTTCGAAGGGTTGGCCTACAATGAGCAGTTCTTC. Translation: CASSVFEGLAYNEQFF.

The chain couples TRBV27 to TRBJ2-5, with TRBD2 as a possible D gene (7 bases). V shed 4 bases and J shed 2 bases, with 14 bases lying between them. CDR3 size: 15 residues. CDR1 is MNHEY, CDR2 SMNVEV, per germline (reference sequence). CDR3 DNA sequence: TGTGCCAGCAGTTCCCGAGGGGGGGGGCAAGAGACCCAGTACTTC. This gives the protein CASSSRGGGQETQYF.

The chain carries TRBV5-4 and TRBJ2-1; D unresolved. The V end was cut by 2 bases, the J end by 7 bases, with 10 bases between. The CDR3 extends over 13 amino acids. Germline lookup yields CDR1 SGHNT and CDR2 YYREEE (reference sequence). The DNA for the CDR3 is TGTGCCAGCAGCTTCGGCCTGGGGAATGAGCAGTTCTTC. As protein: CASSFGLGNEQFF.

V gene TRBV20-1 combines with J gene TRBJ1-2, with no clear D. Trimming took off 1 base at V and 7 bases at J, with 7 bases between the two ends. This CDR3 is 11 amino acids long. Per germline, CDR1 DFQATT and CDR2 SNEGSKA (reference sequence). CDR3 amino acids: CSARGASGYTF. CDR3 bases: TGCAGTGCTAGAGGGGCGAGTGGCTACACCTTC.

This clone has ten or more counts. Relative to the germline gene, one junction end is altered; a read error may explain this. The CDR3 here is CASSLWSSSHEQYF. CDR3 in DNA: TGTGCCAGCAGCTTGTGGTCTAGCTCCCACGAGCAGTACTTC. The chain joins TRBV5-4 to TRBJ2-7; perhaps TRBD2 as D (5 bases). Germline V CDR1 and CDR2: SGHNT, YYREEE (reference sequence). The CDR3 length is 14 residues.

Only one count was recorded for this clone. This chain uses TRBV5-5 with TRBJ1-1, with D tentatively TRBD1 (5 bases). The germline V gene encodes CDR1 SGHKS and CDR2 YYEKEE (reference sequence). This CDR3 has 15 residues. Trimming stripped 0 bases from V and 1 base from J, with 10 bases between. The CDR3 DNA is TGTGCCAGCAGCTTGGGACAGTCCGGGAACACTGAAGCTTTCTTT. This sequence encodes CASSLGQSGNTEAFF.

The rearrangement uses TRBV7-6 and TRBJ1-4; 10 positions agree with TRBD1. Germline CDR1 SGHVS, CDR2 FNYEAQ. The CDR3 loop spans 21 amino acids. With 1 base clipped from V and 1 base from J, the junction kept 15 bases outside the gene matches. The CDR3 nucleotides are TGTGCCAGCAGCTTAGAAGGGTTCCGCCGGGACAGGGGTGTAACTAATGAAAAACTGTTTTTT. Amino acid sequence: CASSLEGFRRDRGVTNEKLFF.

The chain carries TRBV11-2 and TRBJ1-1; TRBD1 aligns across 8 bases. J was trimmed by 3 bases and V by 4 bases; bases with no gene match: 7. Germline CDR1 reads SGHAT; CDR2 reads FQNNGV. The CDR3 sequence is 15 residues long. The CDR3 is CASSSWTGRYTEAFF. CDR3 nucleotides: TGTGCCAGCAGCTCGTGGACAGGGAGATACACTGAAGCTTTCTTT. The complete variable domain, with remaining parts taken from reference TRBV11-2 and TRBJ1-1, reads EAGVAQSPRYKIIEKRQSVAFWCNPISGHATLYWYQQILGQGPKLLIQFQNNGVVDDSQLPKDRFSAERLKGVDSTLKIQPAKLEDSAVYLCASSSWTGRYTEAFFGQGTRLTVV.

This chain uses TRBV7-9 with TRBJ1-2; tentative D call: TRBD1 (5 bases). V was pared by 7 bases and J by 5 bases, with 20 bases between. CDR1 and CDR2 from the germline V gene are SEHNR and FQNEAQ (reference sequence). This CDR3 is 15 amino acids long. CDR3 region: CASTVGAVSAYGYTF. The DNA for the CDR3 is TGTGCCAGCACCGTCGGGGCAGTGTCTGCGTATGGCTACACCTTC.

The chain is built from TRBV3-1 (or the pseudogene TRBV3-2) and TRBJ2-5, with 7 bases identical to TRBD2. The trim removed 0 bases at V and 0 bases at J, leaving 7 bases unmatched. There are 17 residues in the CDR3. Germline CDR1 LGHDT, CDR2 YNNKEL (reference sequence). Here the CDR3 DNA reads TGTGCCAGCAGCCAAGATCGCGGGGGAGCCCACCAAGAGACCCAGTACTTC. It is translated as CASSQDRGGAHQETQYF.

The chain has TRBV7-9 and TRBJ1-1; D gene unclear. This CDR3 is 14 amino acids long. Trimming cost V 5 bases and J 1 base, with 11 bases left between them. Germline V gene lookup returns CDR1 SEHNR and CDR2 FQNEAQ (reference sequence). CDR3 in DNA: TGTGCCAGCAGCAGGCCCGTGCGGAACACTGAAGCTTTCTTT. Protein product: CASSRPVRNTEAFF.

J is TRBJ2-3 and V is TRBV29-1; 10 bases align to TRBD2. The CDR3 contains 15 residues. The V gene's germline CDR1 is SQVTM and CDR2 ANQGSEA. V gave up 4 bases and J gave up 6 bases; unmatched junction bases: 10. CDR3: CSVAVGTSEADTQYF. In DNA, the CDR3 is TGCAGCGTTGCGGTCGGGACTAGCGAGGCGGATACGCAGTATTTT.

The chain employs TRBV27 and TRBJ2-7; D is uncertain. CDR1 is MNHEY, CDR2 SMNVEV, per germline (reference sequence). Trimming removed 3 bases at V and 2 bases at J, with 11 bases between. CDR3 length: 14 residues. CDR3 DNA sequence: TGTGCCAGCAGTTTGAAGCATACTACCTACGAGCAGTACTTC. It is translated as CASSLKHTTYEQYF.

CDR3: CASSSRTGGLSSYEQYF. As DNA, the CDR3 is TGTGCCAGCAGCTCCCGGACAGGGGGATTGAGCTCCTACGAGCAGTACTTC. The chain is built from TRBV5-4 and TRBJ2-7; TRBD1 matches 10 bases. Germline CDR1 is SGHNT and CDR2 is YYREEE (reference sequence). The V and J ends lost 3 bases and 0 bases, in that order; junction bases with no gene match: 9. The CDR3 consists of 17 residues.

The V and J genes are TRBV12-1 and TRBJ2-3; no DNA check was done on the table's D call, TRBD1. TRBV12-1 is termed a pseudogene. The CDR3 length is 14 residues. The CDR3 sequence is CASRGAGRTDTQYF. In nucleotides, the CDR3 is TGTGCCAGCAGGGGGGCCGGTAGGACAGATACGCAGTATTTT.

Here the CDR3 reads CASSASGGPFYGYTF. In DNA form, the CDR3 reads TGTGCCAGCAGCGCCTCAGGGGGCCCGTTCTATGGCTACACCTTC. The chain has TRBV9 and TRBJ1-2, with TRBD1 identical over 8 bases. Per germline, CDR1 SGDLS and CDR2 YYNGEE. The V and J ends lost 3 bases and 4 bases, in that order; junction bases with no gene match: 8. The CDR3 contains 15 residues. Full variable domain (rest looked up from reference TRBV9 and TRBJ1-2): DSGVTQTPKHLITATGQRVTLRCSPRSGDLSVYWYQQSLDQGLQFLIQYYNGEERAKGNILERFSAQQFPDLHSELNLSSLELGDSALYFCASSASGGPFYGYTFGSGTRLTVV.

The CDR3 sequence is CASSLVQHEKLFF. For the CDR3, the DNA is TGTGCCAGCAGCTTAGTACAGCATGAAAAACTGTTTTTT. The chain carries TRBV7-9 and TRBJ1-4; D is uncertain. Germline CDR1 and CDR2: SEHNR and FQNEAQ (reference sequence). This CDR3 has 13 residues. V was cut by 1 base and J by 6 bases, with 6 bases left in between.

The chain recombines TRBV7-8 with TRBJ2-7; D call uncertain. Germline loops: CDR1 SGHVS, CDR2 FQNEAQ. The CDR3 runs 12 residues. V shed 0 bases and J shed 6 bases, with 6 bases lying between them. The CDR3 reads CASSLASGEQYF. The CDR3 nucleotides are TGTGCCAGCAGCTTAGCGTCGGGCGAGCAGTACTTC. Full variable domain (rest looked up from reference TRBV7-8 and TRBJ2-7): GAGVSQSPRYKVAKRGQDVALRCDPISGHVSLFWYQQALGQGPEFLTYFQNEAQLDKSGLPSDRFFAERPEGSVSTLKIQRTQQEDSAVYLCASSLASGEQYFGPGTRLTVT.

The V call is TRBV5-1, the J call TRBJ2-2, with TRBD2 matching over 11 bases. Germline loops: CDR1 SGHRS, CDR2 YFSETQ. The V segment lost 4 bases and the J segment 9 bases; nucleotides outside the gene matches: 8. The length of the CDR3 is 15 residues. CDR3: CASSNILAGDRELFF. The CDR3 DNA sequence: TGCGCCAGCAGCAATATACTAGCGGGAGATAGGGAGCTGTTTTTT.

The chain is built from TRBV3-1 (or the pseudogene TRBV3-2) and TRBJ1-1; perhaps TRBD1 as D (6 bases). The V gene's germline CDR1 is LGHDT and CDR2 YNNKEL (reference sequence). The V gene lost 1 base and the J gene lost 2 bases, with 14 bases spanning the gap. The CDR3 is 16 amino acids. CDR3 nucleotides: TGTGCCAGCAGCCAAGGTGACCCGGACAGCAACACTGAAGCTTTCTTT. It translates to CASSQGDPDSNTEAFF.

The chain combines TRBV6-5 with TRBJ2-1; unclear D gene. The CDR3 runs to 12 residues. CDR1 and CDR2 from the germline V gene are MNHEY and SVGAGI. The V end lost 5 bases, the J end lost 9 bases, and 11 bases lay between the germline ends. The CDR3 spells CASSSSLGEQFF. CDR3 DNA: TGTGCCAGCAGTAGTAGCTTAGGTGAGCAGTTCTTC.

CDR3: CASSLIPRIFNYGYTF. The CDR3, as DNA: TGTGCCAGCAGTCTGATCCCCAGGATTTTTAACTATGGCTACACCTTC. The chain joins TRBV2 to TRBJ1-2, with D uncertain. V dropped 5 bases and J dropped 1 base, with 17 bases sitting between them. The CDR3 extends over 16 amino acids. Looked up from germline, CDR1 is SNHLY and CDR2 is FYNNEI.

The genes are TRBV5-4 and TRBJ2-5; D is uncertain. Germline assignment: CDR1 SGHNT and CDR2 YYREEE (reference sequence). This CDR3 is built from 13 residues. Trimming pared 4 bases from V and 4 bases from J, leaving 11 bases between. The CDR3 here is CASSQEVGETQYF. The DNA for the CDR3 is TGTGCCAGCAGCCAAGAGGTAGGAGAGACCCAGTACTTC.

V and J are TRBV3-1 (or the pseudogene TRBV3-2) and TRBJ2-2; D perhaps matches TRBD2 (5 bases). CDR1 is LGHDT, CDR2 YNNKEL, per germline (reference sequence). The V gene lost 6 bases and the J gene lost 8 bases, with 19 bases spanning the gap. This CDR3 has 15 amino acids. The CDR3 DNA follows: TGTGCCAGCAGGACCTCTAGCTCAGAGGGAGGGGAGCTGTTTTTT. As protein: CASRTSSSEGGELFF.